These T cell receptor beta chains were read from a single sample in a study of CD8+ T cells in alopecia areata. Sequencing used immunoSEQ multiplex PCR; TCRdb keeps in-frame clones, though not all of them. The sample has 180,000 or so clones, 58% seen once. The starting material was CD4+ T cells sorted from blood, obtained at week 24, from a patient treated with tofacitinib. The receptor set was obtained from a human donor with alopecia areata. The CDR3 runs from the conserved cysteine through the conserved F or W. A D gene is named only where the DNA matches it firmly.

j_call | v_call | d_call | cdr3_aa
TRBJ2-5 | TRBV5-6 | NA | CASSAGNQETQYF
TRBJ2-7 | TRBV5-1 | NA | CASSLDRRRDRNEQYF
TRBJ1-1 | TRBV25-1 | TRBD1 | CASMRGQGLEAFF
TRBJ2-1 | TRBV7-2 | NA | CASTFGGSYNEQFF
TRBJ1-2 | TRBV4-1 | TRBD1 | CASSPPPERTRTGMDGYTF
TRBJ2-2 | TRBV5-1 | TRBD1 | CASSSGTVNTGELFF
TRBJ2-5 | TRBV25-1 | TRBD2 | CASSGRTSGGAETQYF
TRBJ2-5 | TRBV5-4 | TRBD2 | CASSTGTSGGQTQYF
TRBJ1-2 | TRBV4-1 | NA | CASSQGQINYGYTF
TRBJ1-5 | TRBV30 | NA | CAWGVGNSNQPQHF
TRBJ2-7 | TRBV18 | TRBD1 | CASSPRADRGSSYEQYF
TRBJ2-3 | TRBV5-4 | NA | CASKEGGDTQYF
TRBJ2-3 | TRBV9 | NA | CASSYGTSATDTQYF
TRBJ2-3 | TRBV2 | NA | CASTSEGRDTQYF
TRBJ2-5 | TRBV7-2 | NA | CASKKGEAQETQYF
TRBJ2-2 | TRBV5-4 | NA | CASSLGVGTGELFF
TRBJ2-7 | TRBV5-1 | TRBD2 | CASSRPRGLAESVEQYF
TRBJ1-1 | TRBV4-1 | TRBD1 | CASRRRTGDNTEAFF
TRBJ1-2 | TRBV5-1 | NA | CASSLAGVGGYTF
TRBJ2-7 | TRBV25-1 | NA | CASSESTDTYEQYF
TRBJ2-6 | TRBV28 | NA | CASTITRVSGANVLTF
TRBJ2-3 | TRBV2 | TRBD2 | CASIMERDQDTQYF
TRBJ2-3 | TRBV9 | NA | CASSVSGLSTDTQYF
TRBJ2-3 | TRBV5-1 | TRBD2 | CASSKLPGLAGGTGTDTQYF
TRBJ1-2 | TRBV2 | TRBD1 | CASSLGTGSRGYTF
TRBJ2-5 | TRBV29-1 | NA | CSVEGETQYF
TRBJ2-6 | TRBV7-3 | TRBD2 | CASAAGAGANVLTF
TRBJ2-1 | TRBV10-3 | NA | CATTRELYNEQFF
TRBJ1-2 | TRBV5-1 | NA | CASSPERYGYTF
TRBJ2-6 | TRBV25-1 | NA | CASSDPRVGANVLTF
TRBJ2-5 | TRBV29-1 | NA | CSVVRTSETQYF